Listed below are T cell receptor beta chains from one sample, sequenced in a study of blood T cell repertoires in COVID-19. The method was immunoSEQ multiplex PCR; TCRdb's version includes in-frame clones alone and lacks a portion of them. The profile covers approximately 190,000 clones, with about nine tenths appearing a single time and about 6% taken by the ten largest. The specimen sequenced was peripheral blood. Receptors were obtained from a man aged 80 or over with acute or convalescent COVID-19. The CDR3 runs from the conserved cysteine through the conserved F or W. D genes are given only for firm matches. For some rows the clone size is stated as once, few or many, or as a class when expanded; others skip it.

v_gene,d_gene,abundance,j_gene,CDR3nt,CDR3aa
TRBV5-4,TRBD1,NA,TRBJ1-1,TGTGCCAGCAGTCACGGACAGGTGGGGGGCACTGAAGCTTTCTTT,CASSHGQVGGTEAFF
TRBV5-1,TRBD2,NA,TRBJ2-1,TGCGCCCGCGGCGGGGGGGGACTAGCGGGAGCCCAGCCAGTCAATGAGCAGTTCTTC,CARGGGGLAGAQPVNEQFF
TRBV28,NA,NA,TRBJ2-4,TGTGCCAGCAGTTTATCAGGGGCCCTAGCCAAAAACATTCAGTACTTC,CASSLSGALAKNIQYF
TRBV20-1,TRBD1,NA,TRBJ2-6,TGCAGTGCTAGTTCGACAGGGGGCCCGTACTCTGGGGCCAACGTCCTGACTTTC,CSASSTGGPYSGANVLTF
TRBV10-2,NA,NA,TRBJ2-5,TGCGCCAGCATTGGACAGCGAAGGGAGACCCAGTACTTC,CASIGQRRETQYF
TRBV11-3,TRBD2,NA,TRBJ2-3,TGTGCCAGCAGCCCTAGCGGGAGCGATACGCAGTATTTT,CASSPSGSDTQYF
TRBV19,NA,few,TRBJ1-6,TGTGCCAGTAGTCTAGCCCCCGGTTACCCCCTCCACTTT,CASSLAPGYPLHF
TRBV19,TRBD1,NA,TRBJ1-2,TGTGCCAGTAGCGCAAGGGGGCGCGACTATGGCTACACCTTC,CASSARGRDYGYTF
TRBV28,NA,NA,TRBJ2-2,TGTGCCAGCAGCAGGTTACAGGTTAGGTCCGGGGAGCTGTTTTTT,CASSRLQVRSGELFF
TRBV27,TRBD2,NA,TRBJ2-7,TGTGCCAGCGGGGCTTGGCGGGAGATAGGGTACGAGCAGTACTTC,CASGAWREIGYEQYF
TRBV18,NA,NA,TRBJ2-5,TGTGCCAGCTCATCGGGTTCACAAGAGACCCAGTACTTC,CASSSGSQETQYF
TRBV9,TRBD2,NA,TRBJ2-3,TGTGCCAGCAGCGCCACCCCGGGACTAGCGGGAGCGGATACGCAGTATTTT,CASSATPGLAGADTQYF
TRBV6-5,NA,NA,TRBJ1-1,TGTGCCAGCAGGACAGGGAACACTGAAGCTTTCTTT,CASRTGNTEAFF
TRBV30,NA,NA,TRBJ2-3,TGTGCCTGCCAACGGACTACAGCTAGCACAGATACGCAGTATTTT,CACQRTTASTDTQYF
TRBV29-1,NA,NA,TRBJ2-5,TGCAGCGGCGAGCGGTTCCAAGAGACCCAGTACTTC,CSGERFQETQYF
TRBV19,NA,few,TRBJ1-5,TGTGCCAGTAGTTACATGGGCAATCAGCCCCAGCATTTT,CASSYMGNQPQHF
TRBV6-6,TRBD2,NA,TRBJ2-2,TGTGCCAGCAGCCGAAACCTAGCGGTGAACACCGGGGAGCTGTTTTTT,CASSRNLAVNTGELFF
TRBV2,TRBD1,NA,TRBJ1-5,TGTGCCAGCAGTGAAGTCACGACAGGGTATCAGCCCCAGCATTTT,CASSEVTTGYQPQHF
TRBV5-5,NA,NA,TRBJ1-1,TGTGCCAGCAGCCTAGGGACACCTCTGAACACTGAAGCTTTCTTT,CASSLGTPLNTEAFF
TRBV3-1/TRBV3-2,NA,NA,TRBJ2-2,TGTGCCAGCACATACACCGGGGAGCTGTTTTTT,CASTYTGELFF
TRBV7-3,TRBD1,NA,TRBJ1-1,TGTGCCAGCAGCTTAACCCCAGGGACAGGGGGCCGGGAAGCTTTCTTT,CASSLTPGTGGREAFF
TRBV7-9,TRBD1,NA,TRBJ1-5,TGTGCCAGCAGCTCCGGTGGGACAGGGAACAATCAGCCCCAGCATTTT,CASSSGGTGNNQPQHF
TRBV19,TRBD2,NA,TRBJ2-5,TGTGCCAGTAGGAGGACTAGCGGGAGGGTTGGAGAGACCCAGTACTTC,CASRRTSGRVGETQYF
TRBV6-5,TRBD1,NA,TRBJ2-3,TGTGCCAGTCGGACAGGGGGCACAGATACGCAGTATTTT,CASRTGGTDTQYF
TRBV10-3,NA,NA,TRBJ1-6,TGTGCCATCAGTGAGTCTAGAGGCGATAATTCACCCCTCCACTTT,CAISESRGDNSPLHF
TRBV9,TRBD1,NA,TRBJ1-2,TGTGCCAGCAGCTCCGGACAGGGTTCAAACTATGGCTACACCTTC,CASSSGQGSNYGYTF
TRBV10-3,TRBD1,NA,TRBJ1-5,TGTGCCATCAGTGAGCTTGGACAGGGTGGTCAGCCCCAGCATTTT,CAISELGQGGQPQHF
TRBV24-1,NA,NA,TRBJ2-3,TGTGCCACCAGTGATCATGGGACACTCGGAGATACGCAGTATTTT,CATSDHGTLGDTQYF
TRBV11-3,TRBD1,NA,TRBJ2-1,TGTGCCAGCAGCACCGGTCCGCAGGGGGAATATGAGCAGTTCTTC,CASSTGPQGEYEQFF
TRBV7-9,NA,NA,TRBJ1-1,TGTGCCAGCAGCCGACTACAGGGGAACACTGAAGCTTTCTTT,CASSRLQGNTEAFF
TRBV4-2,TRBD1,NA,TRBJ2-7,TGTGCCAGCAGCCAAGCGGGGGGACAGGGGCTGTACGAGCAGTACTTC,CASSQAGGQGLYEQYF
TRBV12-5,NA,once,TRBJ2-1,TGTGCTAGTGGTAGAGGGGGACAAGCCTCCTACAATGAGCAGTTCTTC,CASGRGGQASYNEQFF
TRBV16,NA,NA,TRBJ2-1,TGTGCCAGCAGCCCTCTAATAGGGCTAGCCAAAGACAATGAGCAGTTCTTC,CASSPLIGLAKDNEQFF
TRBV7-2,NA,NA,TRBJ2-1,TGTGCCAGCAGCTCCTTCCTAGCTGTCATCGATGAGCAGTTCTTC,CASSSFLAVIDEQFF
TRBV19,TRBD2,once,TRBJ2-2,TGTGCCAGTATCCGAGCGGGAGGGCCGCGAACCGGGGAGCTGTTTTTT,CASIRAGGPRTGELFF
TRBV7-9,NA,once,TRBJ1-4,TGTGCCAGCAGCTTACGGGTAGATAGTGAAAAACTGTTTTTT,CASSLRVDSEKLFF
TRBV4-2,TRBD2,NA,TRBJ2-3,TGTGCCAGCAGCCAAGATCCGGGACTAGCGGGAGGTACAGATACGCAGTATTTT,CASSQDPGLAGGTDTQYF
TRBV6-6,TRBD1,NA,TRBJ1-1,TGTGCCAGCAGCCTCAGGGGGATAGCTGAAGCTTTCTTT,CASSLRGIAEAFF
TRBV28,NA,NA,TRBJ1-5,TGTGCCAGCAGTGGATTTCAGGATCAGCCCCAGCATTTT,CASSGFQDQPQHF
TRBV12-3/TRBV12-4,NA,NA,TRBJ1-4,TGTGCCAGCAGACGGACAGCTAATGAAAAACTGTTTTTT,CASRRTANEKLFF
TRBV11-2,TRBD2,NA,TRBJ2-5,TGTGCCAGCAGCTTCCGCCCCCTACTAGCGGGCCAAGAGACCCAGTACTTC,CASSFRPLLAGQETQYF
TRBV19,NA,NA,TRBJ1-1,TGTGCCAGTAGTCCGGGGTACACTGAAGCTTTCTTT,CASSPGYTEAFF
TRBV7-4,TRBD2,NA,TRBJ2-5,TGTGCCAGCAGCCCTACTAGCGGGAGCACAGAGACCCAGTACTTC,CASSPTSGSTETQYF
TRBV3-1/TRBV3-2,NA,NA,TRBJ2-2,TGTGCCAGCAGTATCGGCCCAGGGACCGGGGAGCTGTTTTTT,CASSIGPGTGELFF
TRBV3-1/TRBV3-2,TRBD1,NA,TRBJ1-2,TGTGCCAGCAGCTCCCGACAGGGGAGAGACTATGGCTACACCTTC,CASSSRQGRDYGYTF
TRBV7-3,TRBD2,NA,TRBJ2-3,TGTGCCAGCAGTTCTGGGACTAGCGGGAGGGCCTTGGATACGCAGTATTTT,CASSSGTSGRALDTQYF
TRBV10-2,TRBD2,NA,TRBJ2-1,TGCGCCAGCAGGCGGGGGGAACTCTACAATGAGCAGTTCTTC,CASRRGELYNEQFF
TRBV7-2,NA,few,TRBJ1-5,TGTGCCAGCAGCTTAGAACAGATAGGCAATCAGCCCCAGCATTTT,CASSLEQIGNQPQHF
TRBV5-5,TRBD1,once,TRBJ2-2,TGTGCCAGCTGGCGACAGGGAGTGACCGGGGAGCTGTTTTTT,CASWRQGVTGELFF
TRBV7-2,TRBD2,NA,TRBJ2-1,TGTGCCAGCAGCTATACTAGCGGGAAATCTTTTGAGCAGTTCTTC,CASSYTSGKSFEQFF
TRBV7-9,TRBD2,once,TRBJ2-2,TGTGCCAGCAGCTTTTCACCGAGCGGGAGGGCCGTCACCGGGGAGCTGTTTTTT,CASSFSPSGRAVTGELFF